This TCR beta chain was observed in a study of shared clonotypes between healthy human individuals (dated by TCRdb to the early 2020s). Looking at the study overall: The cohort included a few men and a couple of women between 18 and 49 years of age. For each donor, three plates each were used for CD4 naive and CD4 memory, two plates were used for CD8 naive, and one plate was used for CD8 memory. The study deeply sequenced blood TCR repertoires of roughly five healthy adults to estimate repertoire size and the extent of clonotype sharing between individuals. To increase sequencing depth and limit assay-specific biases, different laboratories used diverse techniques to prepare libraries and sequence TCR repertoires. Leukapheresis yielded between about 0.85 and 10 billion PBMCs per donor.

For the CD8 naive samples, CD45RO-negative cells were positively selected for CCR7, yielding a CD45RA+CCR7+ population from which TemRA cells were excluded. The donors were healthy, HIV-negative adults with no recently reported acute infections or vaccinations. Every donor was a Caucasian adult residing in Nashville, Tennessee, USA. Blood was collected by leukapheresis, and PBMCs were isolated by Ficoll-Histopaque density gradient centrifugation and then cryopreserved in liquid nitrogen vapor phase. Analytical flow cytometry was used to check the purity and quantity of every magnetically sorted T cell population. Genomic DNA was isolated from each sorted fraction and quantified by UV absorbance on a Nanodrop 2000c. Study-wide findings and limitations: Because the study included a small number of donors, the genetic and exposure-history diversity represented was limited. Compared with non-shared clonotypes, clonotypes shared by all four sorted-subset donors had higher generation probabilities. Pairwise subsampling led to the expectation that sequencing depth would affect the degree of clonotype sharing among donors. Sampling was restricted to blood, and TCR repertoires in tissues likely differ from the TCR repertoires found in blood. Rarefaction of sorted-subset datasets indicated incomplete sequencing despite the large sequencing depth. Across a few donors, around 5.4% of naive CD4, over 3% of naive CD8, 2.3% of memory CD4, and 0.4% to 0.45% of memory CD8 clonotypes were shared. Naive subsets generally had larger estimated clonotype richness than memory subsets did.

On this clone itself: Its binding antigen is unknown. No base-level quality is on record; no much larger clone is a single base apart.

The CDR3 starts with the cysteine, ends with the phenylalanine, and has 14 residues. Of the read, only the CDR3 DNA is kept; its 42 bases are in frame from base 1. The germline V gene specifies MDHEN as CDR1 and SYDVKM as CDR2. The V end loses 10 bases and the J end loses 5 bases, and a stretch of 15 bases separates them. TCR CDR3 regions were amplified from genomic DNA by multiplex PCR using the deep immunoSEQ assay. Genomic DNA extracted from each cell subset was distributed evenly over all wells of several immunoSEQ 96-well plates, and each plate served as one replicate. For sorted subsets, around 0.2 ug of genomic DNA, equivalent to tens of thousands of T cell genomes, went into each replicate PCR. Purified libraries were quantified with a Qubit 3.0 fluorometer, sized on a Bioanalyzer 2100, and re-quantified with the KAPA Library Quantification kit. Every immunoSEQ 96-well plate was sequenced on a separate single-read 150-cycle Illumina NextSeq 550 flow cell. For the original study's pipeline: Because the immunoSEQ output included only junctional sequences and no quality scores, the filtering could not be the same as the filtering used for full-length reads. Sequences were annotated with PyIR, a Python wrapper for IgBLAST v1.9, and V/J genes and CDR3 were assigned using IMGT germline references. Any read was removed if the V/J assignment was weak (E-value above 1e-6), the CDR3 was missing, or the read contained stop codons, out-of-frame junctions, or ambiguous translated residues. V3J clonotypes were defined as sequences sharing the same inferred V gene, J gene, and CDR3 amino acid sequence. The percentage overlap between two repertoires was calculated by dividing the number of shared unique clonotypes by the size of the smaller repertoire. RTK rarefaction, the Chao1 estimator, and Recon v2.1 estimates of unobserved clonotypes were used to assess repertoire richness. For all TCRbeta clonotypes obtained by the gDNA method from a few donors, generation probabilities were computed with OLGA. In TCRdb, the immuneACCESS table is reduced to in-frame sequences with V and J assigned. These tables do not hold every clone; where another copy was compared, an unresolved V gene accounts for under half, and the others remain unexplained. The D gene and trimming were derived from the DNA, and the V and J assignments and clone size from that table. For this sample there are roughly 2.1 million clones; 93% appear just once. Of the sample, 1.5% to 2% is held by the ten largest clones.

The sequence was obtained from a young man in good health. Some clones in this sample may be carry-over from other donors' samples. Sequencing was carried out using naive CD8+ T cells from PBMCs. The cell subset or site label on this specimen signifies: CD45RA+CCR7+. The chain links TRBV28 with TRBJ1-6; TRBD1 is possibly the D segment (5 matching bases). The DNA is TGTGCCACCTCAGGGTGGGGAAATAATTCACCCCTCCACTTT. The translation is CATSGWGNNSPLHF.